The 30 T cell receptor beta chains listed next were all sequenced from one sample in a study of cytomegalovirus exposure and HLA in healthy donors. Primers included in the PCR were 60 Vbeta and 13 Jbeta primers. TCRdb's table, derived via immunoSEQ multiplex PCR, lists solely in-frame clones and lacks some. The sample lists around 180,000 clones; about four fifths were seen once. Specimen: PBMCs. The receptors stem from a girl under 18 in good health and CMV-seropositive.

Written as DNA, the CDR3 is TGCAGCGTTGCTCTGGCGGGGGGGCGGAATGAGCAGTTCTTC. As protein: CSVALAGGRNEQFF. The chain couples TRBV29-1 to TRBJ2-1; 9 bases are shared with TRBD2. V lost 4 bases to trimming and J lost 7 bases; unmatched junction nucleotides: 8. The CDR3 is made up of 14 amino acids. The germline V gene encodes CDR1 SQVTM and CDR2 ANQGSEA.

A remark on this clone: Within the sample, other DNA sequences also encode this same CDR3. The rearrangement uses TRBV9 and TRBJ1-5, with D tentatively TRBD1 (5 bases). Looked up from germline, CDR1 is SGDLS and CDR2 is YYNGEE. The CDR3 length is 14 residues. Trimming left V 2 bases short and J 4 bases short, with 10 bases between. In nucleotides, the CDR3 is TGTGCCAGCAGCGTCAGCGGGGGGAATCAGCCCCAGCATTTT. Encoded protein: CASSVSGGNQPQHF.

This clone appeared a single time. The chain combines TRBV7-8 with TRBJ1-5, with 8 bases identical to TRBD1. V was pared by 5 bases and J by 4 bases, with 13 bases of the junction left unmatched. CDR1 and CDR2 from the germline V gene are SGHVS and FQNEAQ. CDR3 length: 17 amino acids. In nucleotides, the CDR3 is TGTGCCAGCAGCATCAAACCGGACAGGGAAGGTAATCAGCCCCAGCATTTT. This encodes CASSIKPDREGNQPQHF.

The chain combines TRBV6-1 with TRBJ1-3; the D gene is possibly TRBD1 (5 bases). The CDR3 totals 14 residues. The germline gives CDR1 MNHNS, CDR2 SASEGT. V gave up 4 bases and J gave up 3 bases, with 10 bases separating them. Written as DNA, the CDR3 is TGTGCCAGCAGTGTCCAGGGAGGTGGAAACACCATATATTTT. It yields the protein CASSVQGGGNTIYF.

J is TRBJ2-7 and V is TRBV5-6; 8 bases are shared with TRBD1. The CDR3 is 16 residues long. With 4 bases clipped from V and 0 bases from J, the junction kept 9 bases outside the gene matches. The germline V gene encodes CDR1 SGHDT and CDR2 YYEEEE. The CDR3 reads CASSTLLGQDSYEQYF. In DNA, the CDR3 is TGTGCCAGCAGCACTTTGTTGGGACAGGACTCCTACGAGCAGTACTTC.

The chain has TRBV29-1 and TRBJ1-2; D gene uncertain. Germline assignment: CDR1 SQVTM and CDR2 ANQGSEA. This CDR3 spans 13 amino acids. As DNA, the CDR3 is TGCGCTGGAGGCCGGGGTAGGGACTATGGCTACACCTTC. As protein: CAGGRGRDYGYTF.

This chain links TRBV7-3 with TRBJ1-1; TRBD1 might be the D (5 bases). Germline lookup yields CDR1 SGHTA and CDR2 FQGTGA. V was shortened by 5 bases and J by 10 bases, with 17 bases between the two germline ends. The CDR3 is made up of 13 amino acids. The CDR3 DNA reads TGTGCCAGCAGCCCCATCCCGACAGTCCCAGCTTTCTTT. Translation gives CASSPIPTVPAFF.

This clone was found a few times. V is TRBV2 and J is TRBJ2-4; D might be TRBD1 (5 bases). CDR1 is SNHLY and CDR2 is FYNNEI in the germline V gene. The length of the CDR3 is 17 residues. With 1 base removed from V and 0 bases from J, the gap between germline ends came to 13 bases. This CDR3 is CASSEVGLLLAKNIQYF. CDR3 nucleotide sequence: TGTGCCAGCAGTGAAGTGGGGCTTCTCTTAGCCAAAAACATTCAGTACTTC.

The rearrangement links TRBV30 to TRBJ1-2; 7 bases match TRBD1. CDR1 is GTSNPN and CDR2 is SVGIG in the germline V gene (reference sequence). The J segment lost 3 bases and the V segment lost 5 bases, leaving 6 bases of the junction unmatched. The CDR3 extends over 13 amino acids. CDR3 sequence reads: CAWVRDSHYGYTF. CDR3 nucleotides: TGTGCCTGGGTAAGGGACAGCCACTATGGCTACACCTTC. Combining the CDR3 with reference TRBV30 and TRBJ1-2 gives the whole variable domain SQTIHQWPATLVQPVGSPLSLECTVEGTSNPNLYWYRQAAGRGLQLLFYSVGIGQISSEVPQNLSASRPQDRQFILSSKKLLLSDSGFYLCAWVRDSHYGYTFGSGTRLTVV.

The gene calls are TRBV4-1 and TRBJ2-7, with D possibly being TRBD1 (5 bases). This CDR3 has 12 residues. CDR1 and CDR2 (germline): MGHRA, YSYEKL. Trimming shortened V by 4 bases and J by 7 bases, and 11 bases separated the two germline ends. The CDR3 DNA sequence: TGCGCCAGCAGCCGCGCACCAGGGGAGCAGTACTTC. This translates into CASSRAPGEQYF.

The chain has TRBV15 and TRBJ2-3; D remains unclear. Trimming stripped 3 bases from V and 0 bases from J, with 16 bases between. The length of the CDR3 is 17 residues. Per germline, CDR1 LNHNV and CDR2 YYDKDF (reference sequence). The CDR3 coding sequence is TGTGCCACCAGCAGGCATGACAACCTCGCTAGCACAGATACGCAGTATTTT. This codes for CATSRHDNLASTDTQYF.

This chain joins TRBV10-3 and TRBJ1-2, with D possibly TRBD1 on 6 matching bases. Trimming pared 6 bases from V and 2 bases from J, leaving 10 bases between. From germline, CDR1 is ENHRY and CDR2 SYGVKD. CDR3 length: 13 residues. CDR3: CAIRDRENYGYTF. Written as DNA, the CDR3 is TGTGCCATCAGGGACAGAGAGAACTATGGCTACACCTTC.

The chain combines TRBV5-1 with TRBJ1-3, with TRBD1 matching over 8 bases. The CDR3 contains 17 residues. The germline V gene encodes CDR1 SGHRS and CDR2 YFSETQ. Trimming took 1 base from V and 0 from J; bases not matched to a gene: 6. For the CDR3, the DNA is TGCGCCAGCAGCTTGAGGCCAGGGGGCGACTCTGGAAACACCATATATTTT. It specifies CASSLRPGGDSGNTIYF.

V gene TRBV15 combines with J gene TRBJ1-1; 9 bases are shared with TRBD1. The V and J ends lost 1 base and 5 bases, in that order; junction bases with no gene match: 5. The germline gives CDR1 LNHNV, CDR2 YYDKDF (reference sequence). CDR3 size: 15 residues. CDR3 amino acids: CATSRGTGVRTEAFF. Here the CDR3 DNA reads TGTGCCACCAGCAGAGGGACAGGGGTTCGGACTGAAGCTTTCTTT. Full variable domain (remainder filled in from reference TRBV15 and TRBJ1-1): DAMVIQNPRYQVTQFGKPVTLSCSQTLNHNVMYWYQQKSSQAPKLLFHYYDKDFNNEADTPDNFQSRRPNTSFCFLDIRSPGLGDTAMYLCATSRGTGVRTEAFFGQGTRLTVV.

As concerns this clone: Additional DNA sequences in this sample encode the identical CDR3. The gene calls are TRBV9 and TRBJ1-4; TRBD1 aligns across 7 bases. CDR3 size: 15 residues. CDR1 and CDR2 from the germline V gene are SGDLS and YYNGEE. Trimming took 4 bases from V and 4 from J; bases not matched to a gene: 7. CDR3 coding DNA: TGTGCCAGCAGCCTGAGGGGGCTCGGTAATGAAAAACTGTTTTTT. Translating it yields CASSLRGLGNEKLFF. The full variable domain, rest sourced from reference TRBV9 and TRBJ1-4, is DSGVTQTPKHLITATGQRVTLRCSPRSGDLSVYWYQQSLDQGLQFLIQYYNGEERAKGNILERFSAQQFPDLHSELNLSSLELGDSALYFCASSLRGLGNEKLFFGSGTQLSVL.

V gene TRBV6-1 combines with J gene TRBJ1-1; D is possibly TRBD1 (5 bases). The CDR3 covers 14 residues. The germline V gene encodes CDR1 MNHNS and CDR2 SASEGT. The V and J ends lost 6 bases and 0 bases respectively, with 11 bases between them. Written as DNA, the CDR3 is TGTGCCAGCAGCAATACAGGAGTGAACACTGAAGCTTTCTTT. This translates into CASSNTGVNTEAFF.

This clone was picked up one time. V and J are TRBV10-2 and TRBJ1-6; possibly TRBD1 for D (6 bases). This CDR3 is built from 17 residues. Germline CDR1 WSHSY, CDR2 SAAADI. V lost 5 bases and J lost 0, with 14 bases in between. CDR3 bases: TGCGCCAGCAGTCCAAGGACAGCCAGCTCCTATAATTCACCCCTCCACTTT. Protein sequence: CASSPRTASSYNSPLHF.

J is TRBJ1-6 and V is TRBV9; possible D gene TRBD1, 6 bases. The ends were cut back, 4 bases at V and 8 bases at J, with 13 bases in the middle. Germline V gene data show CDR1 as SGDLS and CDR2 as YYNGEE. There are 14 residues in the CDR3. CDR3 nucleotides: TGTGCCAGCAGCTACCGGGACAAGGATTCACCCCTCCACTTT. As protein: CASSYRDKDSPLHF.

The gene calls are TRBV30 and TRBJ1-2; possibly TRBD1 for D (5 bases). Trimming stripped 3 bases from V and 2 bases from J, with 7 bases between. The V gene's germline CDR1 is GTSNPN and CDR2 SVGIG (reference sequence). The CDR3 contains 12 residues. Here the CDR3 reads CAWREGNYGYTF. For the CDR3, the DNA is TGTGCCTGGAGGGAGGGGAACTATGGCTACACCTTC.

The chain recombines TRBV2 with TRBJ2-3; TRBD2 matches 14 bases. The germline V gene encodes CDR1 SNHLY and CDR2 FYNNEI. CDR3 length: 16 amino acids. V dropped 8 bases and J dropped 2; count of bases not matched to a gene: 6. DNA for the CDR3: TGTGCCAGCGGGACGGGACTAGCGGGGGCCACAGATACGCAGTATTTT. Amino acid sequence: CASGTGLAGATDTQYF. Complete variable domain (other parts from reference TRBV2 and TRBJ2-3): EPEVTQTPSHQVTQMGQEVILRCVPISNHLYFYWYRQILGQKVEFLVSFYNNEISEKSEIFDDQFSVERPDGSNFTLKIRSTKLEDSAMYFCASGTGLAGATDTQYFGPGTRLTVL.

V is TRBV5-4 and J is TRBJ2-5, with 8 positions matching TRBD2. The CDR3 has 15 residues. V shed 2 bases, J shed 1 base, and the junction held 4 bases outside the gene matches. CDR1 is SGHNT and CDR2 is YYREEE in the germline V gene (reference sequence). CDR3 coding DNA: TGTGCCAGCAGCTTTCGAGCGGGGGCCCAAGAGACCCAGTACTTC. This sequence encodes CASSFRAGAQETQYF.

V usage is TRBV5-6 and J usage is TRBJ2-5; D is unresolved. The CDR3 extends over 11 amino acids. The germline V gene has CDR1 SGHDT and CDR2 YYEEEE. V shed 4 bases and J shed 2 bases, with 3 bases lying between them. In DNA form, the CDR3 reads TGTGCCAGCAGCGTACAAGAGACCCAGTACTTC. It specifies CASSVQETQYF.

This chain connects TRBV6-6 to TRBJ1-1; 10 bases are shared with TRBD1. Trimming took 6 bases from V and 5 from J; bases not matched to a gene: 12. The germline V gene encodes CDR1 MNHNY and CDR2 SVGAGI (reference sequence). The CDR3 runs to 16 residues. CDR3 nucleotides: TGTGCCAGCAGGCCCCTCGACAGGGGGCATCAGACTGAAGCTTTCTTT. Translation: CASRPLDRGHQTEAFF.

The chain carries TRBV12-5 and TRBJ1-1; 7 bases match TRBD1. Germline V gene data show CDR1 as LGHNT and CDR2 as FRNRAP. V gave up 0 bases and J gave up 0 bases; unmatched junction bases: 10. The CDR3 covers 18 residues. The CDR3 bases are TGTGCTAGTGGTTTGGTTATGACAGGGTCTTTCATGAACACTGAAGCTTTCTTT. Its translation is CASGLVMTGSFMNTEAFF. The entire variable domain, with the rest obtained from reference TRBV12-5 and TRBJ1-1, is as follows: DARVTQTPRHKVTEMGQEVTMRCQPILGHNTVFWYRQTMMQGLELLAYFRNRAPLDDSGMPKDRFSAEMPDATLATLKIQPSEPRDSAVYFCASGLVMTGSFMNTEAFFGQGTRLTVV.

The CDR3 here is CASSILGRTYEQYF. CDR3 nucleotides: TGTGCCAGTAGTATCCTAGGCCGAACCTACGAGCAGTACTTC. J is TRBJ2-7 and V is TRBV19; D uncertain. With 3 bases removed from V and 2 bases from J, the gap between germline ends came to 11 bases. The germline V gene encodes CDR1 LNHDA and CDR2 SQIVND (reference sequence). CDR3 size: 14 residues.

This clone was recorded only once. The chain joins TRBV6-1 to TRBJ1-1; 9 nucleotides line up with TRBD1. The junction had 4 bases not matched to a gene; V was cut back by 4 bases and J by 4 bases. CDR3 size: 14 residues. Germline lookup yields CDR1 MNHNS and CDR2 SASEGT. Here the CDR3 reads CASSGSDRGTEAFF. DNA for the CDR3: TGTGCCAGCAGTGGGTCGGACAGGGGCACTGAAGCTTTCTTT.

The rearrangement uses TRBV11-2 and TRBJ1-1; unclear D gene. Germline lookup yields CDR1 SGHAT and CDR2 FQNNGV. V was trimmed by 1 base and J by 2 bases, leaving 5 bases between them. The CDR3 runs 13 residues. CDR3 bases: TGTGCCAGCAGCTTAGTCAGAAACACTGAAGCTTTCTTT. This encodes CASSLVRNTEAFF.

This clone was recorded once. Here the CDR3 reads CASSTGHGPYNEQFF. The CDR3 nucleotides read TGTGCCAGCAGCACAGGACACGGCCCTTACAATGAGCAGTTCTTC. The chain links TRBV6-1 to TRBJ2-1, with TRBD1 as a possible D gene (5 bases). This CDR3 spans 15 amino acids. CDR1 and CDR2 (germline): MNHNS, SASEGT. V dropped 6 bases and J dropped 4 bases, with 16 bases sitting between them.

The chain employs TRBV29-1 and TRBJ2-3; D is possibly TRBD1 (6 bases). Germline CDR1 SQVTM, CDR2 ANQGSEA. The CDR3 is made up of 15 amino acids. V shed 6 bases and J shed 5 bases, with 21 bases lying between them. CDR3 amino acids: CSVFQGFVGRDTQYF. The CDR3 nucleotides read TGCAGCGTCTTCCAGGGGTTTGTTGGTAGAGATACGCAGTATTTT.

This chain joins TRBV19 and TRBJ1-5; D gene ambiguous. CDR1 LNHDA and CDR2 SQIVND come from the germline V gene (reference sequence). V gave up 5 bases and J gave up 8 bases, with 16 bases separating them. This CDR3 comprises 14 residues. DNA of the CDR3: TGTGCCAGTAGTGATAGGCCGCCAGGCGAGCCCCAGCATTTT. The encoded protein is CASSDRPPGEPQHF. Full variable domain (remainder filled in from reference TRBV19 and TRBJ1-5): DGGITQSPKYLFRKEGQNVTLSCEQNLNHDAMYWYRQDPGQGLRLIYYSQIVNDFQKGDIAEGYSVSREKKESFPLTVTSAQKNPTAFYLCASSDRPPGEPQHFGDGTRLSIL.